The entry that follows covers one T cell receptor (beta chain) sequence. The antigen remains unidentified. Germline V gene data show CDR1 as ENHRY and CDR2 as SYGVKD. Trimming took 10 bases from V and 4 from J, leaving 17 bases between them. CDR3 size: 13 residues. This record comes from a study of Graves' ophthalmopathy and Graves' hyperthyroidism. On the study more broadly: Stable hyperthyroidism denotes an absence of ophthalmopathy throughout 18 months of follow-up. Overall study results and limits: The 13-signature model separated ophthalmopathy from stable hyperthyroidism at roughly 88% sensitivity and approximately 79% specificity.

New diagnoses, under 2 months' duration, and ages 18 to 65 characterized the hyperthyroidism patients. Diagnosis used clinical symptoms, serum thyroxine, TRAb, thyroid ultrasound and orbital computed tomography. Transcripts of RNA were the source for amplifying TCR beta CDR3 regions. First-round RT-PCR used HTBI primers; second-round multiplex PCR followed. TCRdb reanalysed the multiplex PCR reads using MiXCR and keeps one entry per CDR3 protein. Here the sample spans more than 1,000,000 distinct CDR3 sequences, 35% to 40% being singletons. The chain carries TRBV10-3 and TRBJ2-7; TRBD1 or TRBD2 may be the D gene (5 bases each). Sequencing input: peripheral blood or thyroid tissue (not recorded which). The TCR comes from an adult man with Graves' hyperthyroidism. The CDR3 protein is CASTGGGEYEQYF. The CDR3 DNA reads as TGTGCCAGCACCGGTGGGGGAGAGTACGAGCAGTACTTC.